What follows describes a single T cell receptor (beta chain). Its specificity is unknown. The table came from immunoSEQ multiplex PCR; TCRdb's copy has only in-frame clones and leaves some out. The data hold roughly 2,000 clones, with roughly 22% observed a single time. This record comes from a study of T cells in localized non-small cell lung cancer. Whole-study findings and limits: With higher T cell density in blood came longer overall survival.

The CDR3 spans 16 residues. Germline V CDR1 and CDR2: SGHNT, YENEEA. V lost 5 bases, J lost 0 bases, and 17 bases lay in between. The rearrangement uses TRBV11-3 and TRBJ2-7, with a possible D match to TRBD2 (5 bases). The material sequenced was normal lung tissue next to the tumor, taken before any cancer treatment. The origin of this receptor is a man aged 40 to 70 with stage I squamous cell lung carcinoma. The CDR3 coding sequence is TGTGCCAGCAGCCCGTGGGCCCGAGGGAGCTCCTACGAGCAGTACTTC. Amino acids: CASSPWARGSSYEQYF.